Listed below are T cell receptor beta chains from one sample, sequenced in a study of cytomegalovirus exposure and HLA in healthy donors. TCRdb's table, derived via immunoSEQ multiplex PCR, lists solely in-frame clones and lacks some. The sample includes about 140,000 clones, approximately 73% of them seen just once. Sequenced sample: PBMCs. These TCRs come from a woman in her thirties or forties in good health and CMV-seronegative. Both conserved end residues are trimmed from each CDR3.

>TRBJ2-2|TRBV7-7
ASSGERGGELF
>TRBJ2-3|TRBV11-2
ASSPGLAPADTQY
>TRBJ1-2|TRBV7-2
ASSSSGGYNYGYT
>TRBJ2-2|TRBV29-1
SVEEVAGANTGELF
>TRBJ2-7|TRBV9
ASSPLDSHPDSYEQY
>TRBJ2-7|TRBV9
ASSEGLRGGEQY
>TRBJ1-5|TRBV4-1
ASSQRQGRNQPQH
>TRBJ2-2|TRBV9
ASSVREGNTGELF
>TRBJ2-5|TRBV7-3
ASSRAGARETQY
>TRBJ1-2|TRBV6-1
ASSDRDYGYT
>TRBJ2-5|TRBV11-2
ASSFTQGGSRETQY
>TRBJ1-1|TRBV4-2
ASSQTWGGDEAF
>TRBJ2-2|TRBV19
ATFASGQNTGELF
>TRBJ1-3|TRBV5-1
ASSLEDRVGHTIY
>TRBJ1-5|TRBV2
ASSLQGAGNQPQH
>TRBJ1-6|TRBV25-1
ASSGTGVDSPLH
>TRBJ2-5|TRBV18
ASSAPIQLADQETQY
>TRBJ1-2|TRBV18
ASSPADRNYGYT